Following are 30 T cell receptor beta chains from one sample sequenced in a study of blood T cell repertoires in COVID-19. Libraries were prepared by immunoSEQ multiplex PCR; TCRdb keeps only in-frame clonotypes and omits some of them. The sample yields about 100,000 clones, 70% to 85% seen once. Sequenced material: peripheral blood. These receptors originate from a man aged 65 to 85 with active or convalescent COVID-19.

The chain couples TRBV27 to TRBJ2-7; D remains unclear. The CDR3 spans 12 residues. Germline V CDR1 and CDR2: MNHEY, SMNVEV (reference sequence). Trimming removed 3 bases at V and 3 bases at J, with 6 bases between. CDR3 sequence (DNA): TGTGCCAGCAGTTTTGGCGGCTACGAGCAGTACTTC. Translated, it gives CASSFGGYEQYF.

V and J are TRBV4-2 and TRBJ2-1; 16 bases are shared with TRBD2. Germline CDR1 and CDR2: LGHNA and YNFKEQ. J gave up 3 bases and V 4 bases, and 6 bases lay outside the gene matches. The CDR3 extends over 18 amino acids. CDR3 DNA: TGTGCCAGCAGCCCGGGACTAGCGGGAGGGTTCTACTACAATGAGCAGTTCTTC. Translated, it gives CASSPGLAGGFYYNEQFF.

This chain links TRBV6-1 with TRBJ1-2; D perhaps matches TRBD1 (5 bases). Trimming shortened V by 6 bases and J by 0 bases, and 11 bases separated the two germline ends. The V gene's germline CDR1 is MNHNS and CDR2 SASEGT. The CDR3 consists of 14 residues. The CDR3 nucleotides are TGTGCCAGCAGCTCAGGGTCGGCTAACTATGGCTACACCTTC. Protein sequence: CASSSGSANYGYTF.

This clone was seen a few times. V is TRBV5-6 and J is TRBJ1-2; a weak D match, TRBD1 (6 bases). This CDR3 comprises 13 residues. With 4 bases removed from V and 3 bases from J, the gap between germline ends came to 10 bases. Germline-derived CDR1 and CDR2 are SGHDT and YYEEEE. This chain's CDR3 is CASSQGTDYGYTF. CDR3 nucleotides: TGTGCCAGCAGCCAGGGGACGGACTATGGCTACACCTTC. The full variable domain, rest sourced from reference TRBV5-6 and TRBJ1-2, is DAGVTQSPTHLIKTRGQQVTLRCSPKSGHDTVSWYQQALGQGPQFIFQYYEEEERQRGNFPDRFSGHQFPNYSSELNVNALLLGDSALYLCASSQGTDYGYTFGSGTRLTVV.

J is TRBJ1-1 and V is TRBV2; the match to TRBD1 covers 7 bases. This CDR3 comprises 14 residues. Germline loops: CDR1 SNHLY, CDR2 FYNNEI. V shed 6 bases and J 1 base; nucleotides not matched to a gene: 5. DNA of the CDR3: TGTGCCAGCAGCCCGACAGGGCCGAACACTGAAGCTTTCTTT. This sequence encodes CASSPTGPNTEAFF.

The chain uses TRBV7-2 and TRBJ2-1; TRBD2 agrees at 11 bases. Trimming cost V 1 base and J 6 bases; bases outside gene matches: 11. Germline CDR1 is SGHTA and CDR2 is FQGNSA. The CDR3 runs to 18 residues. The CDR3 spells CASSLGRVAGGGLNEQFF. The DNA of the CDR3 is TGTGCCAGCAGCTTAGGGCGGGTAGCGGGAGGGGGCCTCAATGAGCAGTTCTTC.

The genes are TRBV5-1 and TRBJ2-1, with D uncertain. Germline V gene data show CDR1 as SGHRS and CDR2 as YFSETQ. The CDR3 has 14 residues. Trimming shortened V by 0 bases and J by 6 bases, and 10 bases separated the two germline ends. The CDR3 here is CASSLGLPSNEQFF. The CDR3 coding sequence is TGCGCCAGCAGCTTGGGACTCCCCTCCAATGAGCAGTTCTTC.

The gene calls are TRBV2 and TRBJ2-7, with TRBD1 identical over 7 bases. The CDR3 totals 14 residues. Germline V gene lookup returns CDR1 SNHLY and CDR2 FYNNEI. Trimming removed 6 bases from V and 3 bases from J; junction bases left unmatched: 8. The DNA for the CDR3 is TGTGCCAGCAGCAAAGGACAGGACCACTACGAGCAGTACTTC. Translating it yields CASSKGQDHYEQYF.

The chain couples TRBV6-5 to TRBJ2-1, with 7 bases matching TRBD1. The CDR3 runs 15 residues. V was clipped by 2 bases and J by 8 bases; unmatched bases: 9. Germline V CDR1 and CDR2: MNHEY, SVGAGI. The CDR3 spells CASSYLNRGSDEQFF. CDR3 sequence (DNA): TGTGCCAGCAGTTACCTAAACAGGGGCTCTGATGAGCAGTTCTTC.

The V gene is TRBV5-1, the J gene TRBJ1-2, with TRBD1 as a possible D gene (6 bases). V was trimmed by 3 bases and J by 2 bases, leaving 8 bases between them. Germline CDR1 SGHRS, CDR2 YFSETQ. The length of the CDR3 is 13 residues. The CDR3 protein is CASSSGTNYGYTF. CDR3 coding DNA: TGCGCCAGCAGCTCCGGGACAAACTATGGCTACACCTTC.

The gene calls are TRBV9 and TRBJ2-5; TRBD1 might be the D (6 bases). CDR3 length: 16 residues. Germline assignment: CDR1 SGDLS and CDR2 YYNGEE. V was trimmed by 0 bases and J by 5 bases, leaving 17 bases between them. The CDR3, as DNA: TGTGCCAGCAGCGTAGGTGGACAGTCCGTAGCCGAGACCCAGTACTTC. Translation: CASSVGGQSVAETQYF.

This sequence joins TRBV5-4 and TRBJ2-1; 16 positions agree with TRBD2. After removal of 4 bases from V and 9 bases from J, the junction contained 4 bases not matched to a gene. Germline V gene sequence: CDR1 SGHNT, CDR2 YYREEE (reference sequence). The CDR3 contains 15 residues. The CDR3 bases are TGTGCCAGCAGCGCCGGGACTAGCGGGAGGGGTGAGCAGTTCTTC. It codes for CASSAGTSGRGEQFF. The entire variable domain, with the rest obtained from reference TRBV5-4 and TRBJ2-1, is as follows: ETGVTQSPTHLIKTRGQQVTLRCSSQSGHNTVSWYQQALGQGPQFIFQYYREEENGRGNFPPRFSGLQFPNYSSELNVNALELDDSALYLCASSAGTSGRGEQFFGPGTRLTVL.

The V gene is TRBV2, the J gene TRBJ2-1; 9 nucleotides align to TRBD1. The J segment lost 8 bases and the V segment lost 6 bases, leaving 8 bases of the junction unmatched. Germline lookup yields CDR1 SNHLY and CDR2 FYNNEI. The CDR3 sequence is 14 residues long. CDR3: CASSPGTGIDEQFF. The DNA for the CDR3 is TGTGCCAGCAGCCCCGGGACAGGGATAGATGAGCAGTTCTTC.

CDR3 loop: CASSFTGYGEAFF. The DNA for the CDR3 is TGTGCCAGCAGCTTCACCGGGTATGGGGAAGCTTTCTTT. The genes are TRBV7-2 and TRBJ1-1; D remains unclear. The V end lost 3 bases, the J end lost 8 bases, and 13 bases lay between the germline ends. CDR3 length: 13 amino acids. Germline V CDR1 and CDR2: SGHTA, FQGNSA.

There are a few counts of this clone. This rearrangement joins TRBV30 to TRBJ1-1, with a possible D match to TRBD1 (6 bases). Germline V gene data show CDR1 as GTSNPN and CDR2 as SVGIG (reference sequence). The CDR3 contains 14 residues. Trimming cost V 1 base and J 4 bases, with 13 bases left between them. The CDR3 spells CAWSADSIVTEAFF. In DNA, the CDR3 is TGTGCCTGGAGTGCGGACAGTATTGTCACTGAAGCTTTCTTT.

The chain links TRBV30 to TRBJ2-7; D is possibly TRBD1 (6 bases). V dropped 4 bases and J dropped 0 bases, with 16 bases sitting between them. The CDR3 has 15 amino acids. Germline CDR1 reads GTSNPN; CDR2 reads SVGIG (reference sequence). The CDR3 region has the DNA TGTGCCTGGAAAAAGGACAGCCCACTCTCCTACGAGCAGTACTTC. Protein: CAWKKDSPLSYEQYF.

V and J are TRBV20-1 and TRBJ1-1; D remains unclear. The V and J ends lost 5 bases and 10 bases respectively, with 11 bases between them. CDR3 size: 10 residues. Per the germline V gene, CDR1 is DFQATT and CDR2 is SNEGSKA (reference sequence). DNA of the CDR3: TGCAGTGCTCAAATGGAGGCAGCTTTCTTT. It translates to CSAQMEAAFF.

This clone was detected only a few times. The chain is built from TRBV2 and TRBJ2-7; 8 bases fit TRBD1. CDR1 and CDR2 (germline): SNHLY, FYNNEI. This CDR3 spans 15 amino acids. The junction had 8 bases not matched to a gene; V was cut back by 6 bases and J by 1 base. CDR3 DNA sequence: TGTGCCAGCAGCGCCCTACAGGGGGAATCCTACGAGCAGTACTTC. It is translated as CASSALQGESYEQYF.

The chain recombines TRBV19 with TRBJ2-5, with 7 bases that match TRBD2. The CDR3 contains 12 residues. Germline CDR1 reads LNHDA; CDR2 reads SQIVND (reference sequence). Germline trimming cut 11 bases from V and 5 bases from J; bases unmatched to any gene: 8. DNA for the CDR3: TGTGCCGCGAAGGGAGGGTTCGAGACCCAGTACTTC. Its protein is CAAKGGFETQYF.

The V and J genes are TRBV11-2 and TRBJ1-4, with D possibly matching TRBD1 (6 bases). The length of the CDR3 is 13 residues. Germline V CDR1 and CDR2: SGHAT, FQNNGV. Trimming took off 0 bases at V and 11 bases at J, with 10 bases between the two ends. The CDR3 sequence is CASSLETGYKLFF. CDR3 nucleotide sequence: TGTGCCAGCAGCTTAGAGACAGGTTATAAACTGTTTTTT.

The chain links TRBV7-9 to TRBJ2-1; D is undetermined. This CDR3 comprises 15 residues. The germline V and J ends were trimmed by 6 bases and 6 bases, with 18 bases remaining between them. Germline CDR1 and CDR2: SEHNR and FQNEAQ (reference sequence). DNA of the CDR3: TGTGCCAGCAGTTTGTGGTTAGCTCTGGGCAATGAGCAGTTCTTC. Translation: CASSLWLALGNEQFF. Drawing the rest from reference TRBV7-9 and TRBJ2-1, the complete variable domain is DTGVSQNPRHKITKRGQNVTFRCDPISEHNRLYWYRQTLGQGPEFLTYFQNEAQLEKSRLLSDRFSAERPKGSFSTLEIQRTEQGDSAMYLCASSLWLALGNEQFFGPGTRLTVL.

This clone was counted only a few times. The chain carries TRBV11-2 and TRBJ1-2; D remains ambiguous. V lost 5 bases and J 4 bases, leaving 14 bases between the germline ends. In germline, CDR1 is SGHAT, CDR2 FQNNGV. The CDR3 sequence is 14 residues long. CDR3 sequence (DNA): TGTGCCAGCAGCCCCCCCAGAGGGCCCTATGGCTACACCTTC. Translation: CASSPPRGPYGYTF.

The chain couples TRBV15 to TRBJ1-2; no firm D call. The V end was cut by 5 bases, the J end by 6 bases, with 16 bases between. This CDR3 region has 14 residues. CDR1 is LNHNV, CDR2 YYDKDF, per germline (reference sequence). CDR3 protein: CATSPRVRDDGYTF. CDR3 bases: TGTGCCACCAGCCCTCGGGTGAGGGATGATGGCTACACCTTC.

The genes are TRBV6-5 and TRBJ2-5; D may be TRBD1 (5 bases). Deletions cut 6 bases from V and 4 bases from J, with 18 bases between. This CDR3 comprises 15 residues. From germline, CDR1 is MNHEY and CDR2 SVGAGI. The CDR3 loop reads CASSPNPGLIETQYF. The CDR3, as DNA: TGTGCCAGCAGCCCGAACCCAGGGCTCATAGAGACCCAGTACTTC.

J is TRBJ1-2 and V is TRBV5-5; 9 nucleotides align to TRBD1. Germline-derived CDR1 and CDR2 are SGHKS and YYEKEE (reference sequence). V dropped 0 bases and J dropped 5; count of bases not matched to a gene: 8. CDR3 length: 16 amino acids. CDR3 amino acids: CASSLDMSGTGYGYTF. The CDR3 region has the DNA TGTGCCAGCAGCTTGGACATGTCCGGGACAGGGTATGGCTACACCTTC.

This clone was seen more than once but under ten times. The chain carries TRBV18 and TRBJ2-1; 9 bases agree with TRBD2. The germline V gene has CDR1 KGHSH and CDR2 LQKENI. Germline trimming cut 2 bases from V and 9 bases from J; bases unmatched to any gene: 11. This CDR3 contains 16 residues. The CDR3 reads CASSPSLAGETGEQFF. DNA for the CDR3: TGTGCCAGCTCACCAAGTTTAGCGGGAGAAACTGGTGAGCAGTTCTTC.

This chain uses TRBV11-2 with TRBJ2-2; D possibly corresponds to TRBD2 (5 bases). The CDR3 consists of 14 residues. Germline CDR1 reads SGHAT; CDR2 reads FQNNGV. Trimming pared 2 bases from V and 7 bases from J, leaving 11 bases between. The CDR3 DNA reads TGTGCCAGCAGCTTACTCGAGGGCCGCGGGGAGCTGTTTTTT. It specifies CASSLLEGRGELFF.

The chain uses TRBV18 and TRBJ2-3; 7 bases fit TRBD1. Germline-derived CDR1 and CDR2 are KGHSH and LQKENI. This CDR3 has 15 residues. V gave up 2 bases and J gave up 1 base; unmatched junction bases: 3. The CDR3, as DNA: TGTGCCAGCTCACCAGGACAGGTTGGCACAGATACGCAGTATTTT. Residues: CASSPGQVGTDTQYF.

The chain has TRBV7-9 and TRBJ2-3; 13 bases agree with TRBD2. The germline gives CDR1 SEHNR, CDR2 FQNEAQ (reference sequence). Trimming took 5 bases from V and 0 from J; bases not matched to a gene: 8. This CDR3 is built from 18 residues. The CDR3 region has the DNA TGTGCCAGCAGCCGACCTACTAGCGGGGGGGTGAGCACAGATACGCAGTATTTT. Amino acid sequence: CASSRPTSGGVSTDTQYF.

The J gene is TRBJ2-7, the V gene TRBV19; tentative D call: TRBD1 (6 bases). Germline CDR1 LNHDA, CDR2 SQIVND (reference sequence). The ends were cut back, 3 bases at V and 2 bases at J, with 14 bases in the middle. The CDR3 consists of 15 residues. CDR3 nucleotide sequence: TGTGCCAGTAGTATCCTCGGACAGTTTCCCTACGAGCAGTACTTC. Its translation: CASSILGQFPYEQYF.